This T cell receptor (beta chain) appears in the sequencing data of a study of blood T cell repertoires in COVID-19. At the level of the study: T cells, B-cell-depleted T cells, or PBMCs provided the cDNA or gDNA that served as material.

Libraries were prepared by immunoSEQ multiplex PCR; TCRdb keeps only in-frame clonotypes and omits some of them. The table has approximately 230,000 clones, around four fifths seen once. J lost 1 base, V lost 2 bases, and 3 bases had no gene match. CDR1 is MNHGY and CDR2 is SVAAGI in the germline V gene. This CDR3 has 16 residues. Assignment of participants to cohorts was predicated upon participant-reported clinical history. The material sequenced was PBMCs or T cells enriched from blood (not recorded which). The TCR originated in a man aged 40-49 years who had recovered from COVID-19. The V call is TRBV6-9, the J call TRBJ1-3; 9 bases are shared with TRBD1. CDR3 loop: CASSYIGTGSGNTIYF. CDR3 coding DNA: TGTGCCAGCAGTTATATAGGGACAGGGTCTGGAAACACCATATATTTT.